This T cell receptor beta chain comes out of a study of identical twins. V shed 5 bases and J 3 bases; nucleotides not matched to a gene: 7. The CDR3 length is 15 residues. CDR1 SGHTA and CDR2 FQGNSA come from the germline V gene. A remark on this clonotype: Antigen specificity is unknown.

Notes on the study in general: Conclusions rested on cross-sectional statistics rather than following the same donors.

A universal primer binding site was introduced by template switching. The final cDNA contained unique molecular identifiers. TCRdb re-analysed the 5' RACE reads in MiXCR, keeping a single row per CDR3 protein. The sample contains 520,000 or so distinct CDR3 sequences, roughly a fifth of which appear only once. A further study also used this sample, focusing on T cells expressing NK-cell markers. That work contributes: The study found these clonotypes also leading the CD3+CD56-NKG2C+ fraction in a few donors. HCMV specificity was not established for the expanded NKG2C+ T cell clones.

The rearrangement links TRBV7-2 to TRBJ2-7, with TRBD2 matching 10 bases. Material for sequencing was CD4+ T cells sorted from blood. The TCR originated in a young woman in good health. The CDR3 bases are TGTGCCAGCAGCCTTAGACTAGCGGGCCGCTACGAGCAGTACTTC. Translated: CASSLRLAGRYEQYF.